The TCR beta chain described here comes from a study of blood T cell repertoires in COVID-19. Sequenced by immunoSEQ multiplex PCR; TCRdb stores in-frame clones only, minus some. The sample lists roughly 63,000 clones, over 75% occurring once. Germline-derived CDR1 and CDR2 are KGHDR and SFDVKD. Trimming stripped 3 bases from V and 3 bases from J, with 9 bases between. This CDR3 comprises 14 residues. The chain is built from TRBV24-1 and TRBJ2-3, with no clear D. This TCR derives from a middle-aged man with acute or convalescent COVID-19. Sequencing was performed on peripheral blood. CDR3 coding DNA: TGTGCCACCAGTGATGTCGACTCGACAGATACGCAGTATTTT. Translating it yields CATSDVDSTDTQYF.